This TCR beta chain was profiled in a study of blood T cell repertoires in COVID-19. About the research overall: The origin of the acute and convalescent COVID-19 samples was the United States, Italy and Spain.

Assay: immunoSEQ multiplex PCR; the TCRdb copy retains only in-frame clones and omits some. The sample records 200,000 to 300,000 clones, approximately 86% being singletons. While infection was still active, Seattle patients were enrolled and then followed longitudinally. V lost 5 bases and J lost 5, with 9 bases in between. The length of the CDR3 is 12 residues. Germline CDR1 and CDR2: MDHEN and SYDVKM. The chain links TRBV28 to TRBJ1-2; tentative D call: TRBD1 (5 bases). Material: peripheral blood. The sequence came from a woman in her fifties or sixties with COVID-19, enrolled during active disease. The CDR3 sequence: CASSKQAYGYTF. CDR3 sequence (DNA): TGTGCCAGCAGTAAACAGGCTTATGGCTACACCTTC.